This T cell receptor (beta chain) came from a study of graft-versus-host responses after intestinal transplantation. Turning to the study itself: Transplant types were multivisceral, liver-intestinal, or isolated intestinal.

The trim removed 6 bases at V and 1 base at J, leaving 17 bases unmatched. This CDR3 has 19 residues. Germline-derived CDR1 and CDR2 are SNHLY and FYNNEI. With regard to this clone: Its antigen is not known.

Findings and limits, study-wide: Patients with graft-donor T cell macrochimerism had high graft-versus-host to host-versus-graft clonal ratios in allografts. The recipient marrow held GvH clones, and some of them showed up first in ileum or blood. Early post-transplant HvG declines showed an association with peak circulating GvH clone levels.

Repertoires were generated with immunoSEQ multiplex PCR, while TCRdb's copy carries only in-frame clones and drops some. Of about 82,000 clones listed, 75% to 95% are singletons. The specimen comprised unstimulated CD4+ T cells sorted from spleen or lymph node cells, sampled before transplant. The origin of this receptor is a human donor who was the organ donor for an intestinal transplant. V is TRBV2 and J is TRBJ2-7, with 11 nucleotides matching TRBD2. This chain's CDR3 is CASRLTSGSAPRWSYEQYF. CDR3 nucleotides: TGTGCCAGCAGGCTCACTAGCGGGAGCGCTCCCCGGTGGTCCTACGAGCAGTACTTC.